The sequence of this T cell receptor beta chain was determined in a study of cytomegalovirus exposure and HLA in healthy donors. Study as a whole: The 666 first-cohort repertoires shared a platform with the 100 to 150 validation repertoires, as reported in a later analysis. General observations from the study: Generally TCR sequences proved uncommon, though certain public TCRs appeared in numerous donors.

Assay used: immunoSEQ multiplex PCR; TCRdb lists only in-frame clones, some missing. The table has about 150,000 clones, 86% seen once; the top ten hold 20% to 25%. V lost 6 bases and J 2 bases, leaving 12 bases between the germline ends. The germline gives CDR1 KGHSH, CDR2 LQKENI. CDR3 length: 14 amino acids. It was the approximately 120-subject validation cohort, separate from the approximately 700-subject first cohort, to which the donors belonged. Concerning this clone: The antigen is unknown.

The material sequenced was PBMCs. This chain links TRBV18 with TRBJ2-3; tentative D call: TRBD2 (5 bases). The clonotype was recovered from a young man in good health and CMV-seropositive. CDR3 amino acids: CASSGLSNTDTQYF. Written as DNA, the CDR3 is TGTGCCAGCTCCGGACTTAGCAACACAGATACGCAGTATTTT.